This T cell receptor beta chain is from a study of T-cell memory formation after mild COVID-19. The CDR3 totals 17 residues. J lost 3 bases, V lost 5 bases, and 13 bases had no gene match. The germline V gene has CDR1 SGHAT and CDR2 FQNNGV. TCRdb reprocessed the 5' RACE reads via MiXCR and lists one record per CDR3 protein. The data show around 450,000 distinct CDR3 sequences, 20% seen once. The receptor's source is an adult woman who had mild COVID-19 (a few samples of this study predate the infection). Cell type and time point are not known. The sequencing sample was made of PBMCs or a T cell subset sorted from them (not recorded which). The chain joins TRBV11-2 to TRBJ1-2; 9 nucleotides match TRBD1. CDR3 nucleotide sequence: TGTGCCAGCAGCCCGGGTCTTACAGGGGGCAAGCACTATGGCTACACCTTC. Translation: CASSPGLTGGKHYGYTF.